These T cell receptor beta chains were read from a single sample in a study of blood T cell repertoires in COVID-19. Sequenced by immunoSEQ multiplex PCR; TCRdb stores in-frame clones only, minus some. The data hold 120,000 to 150,000 clones, with 80% to 85% observed a single time. Sequenced material: PBMCs or T cells enriched from blood (not recorded which). The receptors shown here come from a middle-aged man with acute COVID-19. CDR3s include the opening cysteine and the closing phenylalanine or tryptophan. Fields, in order: CDR3 protein, CDR3 DNA, J gene, D gene, V gene, clone size. D genes are given only for firm matches. Size tells how often a clone was seen (once, few, many) or the class of an expanded clone, and some rows leave it out.

CATTKQQFNEKLFF | TGTGCCACCACAAAACAGCAATTTAATGAAAAACTGTTTTTT | TRBJ1-4 | . | TRBV24-1 | few
CASSYGSGAGETQYF | TGTGCCAGCAGTTACGGGTCAGGGGCGGGCGAGACCCAGTACTTC | TRBJ2-5 | . | TRBV6-2/TRBV6-3 | .
CASSPAGALVTDTQYF | TGTGCCAGCAGCCCTGCGGGGGCGCTGGTCACAGATACGCAGTATTTT | TRBJ2-3 | . | TRBV27 | few
CASSPRQGAGDEQYF | TGTGCCAGTAGTCCCCGACAGGGGGCAGGCGACGAGCAGTACTTC | TRBJ2-7 | TRBD1 | TRBV19 | .
CASSHQGPSVEQYF | TGTGCCAGCAGCCACCAGGGTCCGTCGGTGGAGCAGTACTTC | TRBJ2-7 | . | TRBV7-2 | .
CASSGLTDFSDYGYTF | TGTGCCAGCAGCGGGTTAACGGACTTCTCTGACTATGGCTACACCTTC | TRBJ1-2 | . | TRBV9 | .
CASSQRTIGNYGYTF | TGTGCCAGCAGCCAACGAACAATCGGGAACTATGGCTACACCTTC | TRBJ1-2 | . | TRBV4-2 | .
CASSQALGLAGSDTQYF | TGTGCCAGCAGCCAAGCCCTCGGACTAGCGGGATCAGATACGCAGTATTTT | TRBJ2-3 | TRBD2 | TRBV3-1/TRBV3-2 | .
CASSAQGGGSSGNTIYF | TGCGCCAGCAGCGCACAGGGCGGGGGAAGCTCTGGAAACACCATATATTTT | TRBJ1-3 | . | TRBV5-1 | .
CASSPGTSGLSYEQYF | TGTGCCAGCAGCCCCGGGACTAGCGGTCTATCCTACGAGCAGTACTTC | TRBJ2-7 | TRBD2 | TRBV7-9 | .
CASSLRTSGGYEQYF | TGTGCCAGCAGCTTAAGGACTAGCGGGGGGTACGAGCAGTACTTC | TRBJ2-7 | TRBD2 | TRBV7-8 | .
CAWSVTPGQPQHF | TGTGCCTGGAGTGTCACGCCCGGTCAGCCCCAGCATTTT | TRBJ1-5 | . | TRBV30 | .
CASSQDGSYNSPLHF | TGCGCCAGCAGCCAAGATGGCAGCTATAATTCACCCCTCCACTTT | TRBJ1-6 | . | TRBV4-3 | .
CASTSRQGSYNSPLHF | TGTGCCAGTACCTCTCGTCAGGGCTCCTATAATTCACCCCTCCACTTT | TRBJ1-6 | . | TRBV19 | .
CATSRDYVLTRGYTF | TGTGCCACCAGCAGAGATTATGTATTAACTCGGGGCTACACCTTC | TRBJ1-2 | . | TRBV15 | .
CASSAGRGGTGELFF | TGTGCCAGCAGCGCCGGAAGGGGAGGCACCGGGGAGCTGTTTTTT | TRBJ2-2 | . | TRBV2 | .
CASSLSRGPGELFF | TGCGCCAGCAGCTTGAGCAGGGGCCCCGGGGAGCTGTTTTTT | TRBJ2-2 | . | TRBV5-1 | .
CASSLAMTAFSGNTIYF | TGTGCCAGCAGCTTAGCTATGACAGCCTTCTCTGGAAACACCATATATTTT | TRBJ1-3 | . | TRBV7-2 | .
CAWSVPGDHLLGLHF | TGTGCCTGGAGTGTCCCAGGGGATCACCTTTTAGGCCTCCACTTT | TRBJ1-6 | . | TRBV30 | .
CASSPPSGGFPSGANVLTF | TGTGCCAGCAGCCCTCCCAGTGGGGGCTTCCCCTCTGGGGCCAACGTCCTGACTTTC | TRBJ2-6 | . | TRBV3-1/TRBV3-2 | few
CASSSERGSPLHF | TGTGCCAGCAGCTCTGAAAGGGGTTCACCCCTCCACTTT | TRBJ1-6 | . | TRBV7-6 | .
CASSSTGGDEKLFF | TGTGCCAGCAGCTCGACAGGGGGCGATGAAAAACTGTTTTTT | TRBJ1-4 | TRBD1 | TRBV7-9 | .
CASRPGTLNTEAFF | TGTGCCAGCAGGCCCGGGACACTTAACACTGAAGCTTTCTTT | TRBJ1-1 | . | TRBV7-9 | .
CAWSRRGGELFF | TGTGCCTGGAGTCGGAGGGGAGGGGAGCTGTTTTTT | TRBJ2-2 | . | TRBV30 | .
CASTPQREAYEQFF | TGTGCCAGCACCCCCCAGCGGGAGGCCTATGAGCAGTTCTTC | TRBJ2-1 | TRBD2 | TRBV28 | once
CSVPGQASYEQYF | TGCAGCGTTCCGGGACAAGCCAGCTACGAGCAGTACTTC | TRBJ2-7 | . | TRBV29-1 | .
CATSASPDRANEQFF | TGTGCCACCAGTGCCTCCCCGGACAGGGCCAATGAGCAGTTCTTC | TRBJ2-1 | TRBD1 | TRBV24-1 | .
CASSQGLAPYEQYF | TGCGCCAGCAGCCAAGGTCTAGCCCCCTACGAGCAGTACTTC | TRBJ2-7 | . | TRBV4-3 | .
CASSVGSGVHNSPLHF | TGTGCCAGCAGCGTAGGGTCAGGGGTCCATAATTCACCCCTCCACTTT | TRBJ1-6 | . | TRBV9 | .
CASSPNRDYQKPQHF | TGTGCCAGCAGCCCTAACAGAGACTACCAGAAGCCCCAGCATTTT | TRBJ1-5 | . | TRBV28 | .
CASSLVVRANSPLHF | TGTGCCAGCAGCTTAGTGGTCAGGGCAAATTCACCCCTCCACTTT | TRBJ1-6 | . | TRBV7-8 | .
CATRGSVAGGLNEQFF | TGTGCCACCAGGGGTTCTGTAGCGGGGGGGTTGAATGAGCAGTTCTTC | TRBJ2-1 | TRBD2 | TRBV24-1 | .
CASSLELHNEQFF | TGTGCCAGCAGTTTAGAACTGCACAATGAGCAGTTCTTC | TRBJ2-1 | . | TRBV12-3/TRBV12-4 | .
CASSPWGGSSPLHF | TGTGCCAGCAGCCCCTGGGGAGGGTCCTCACCCCTCCACTTT | TRBJ1-6 | . | TRBV9 | few
CASTRGLAQHF | TGTGCCAGTACCCGAGGTTTGGCCCAGCATTTT | TRBJ1-5 | . | TRBV19 | .
CASSLGLANYGYTF | TGTGCCAGCAGCCTCGGACTGGCAAACTATGGCTACACCTTC | TRBJ1-2 | . | TRBV7-8 | .
CASRIQGANTEAFF | TGTGCCAGCAGGATTCAGGGGGCAAACACTGAAGCTTTCTTT | TRBJ1-1 | TRBD1 | TRBV6-5 | .
CASSSGPAGHNEQFF | TGTGCCAGCAGCTCGGGACCAGCGGGCCACAATGAGCAGTTCTTC | TRBJ2-1 | . | TRBV5-5 | .
CASTGTLYEQYF | TGTGCCAGCACCGGGACTCTCTACGAGCAGTACTTC | TRBJ2-7 | . | TRBV6-5 | .
CASSLARYGYTF | TGTGCCAGCAGCTTAGCTCGTTATGGCTACACCTTC | TRBJ1-2 | . | TRBV7-6 | .
CASSQEGREWIDTQYF | TGCGCCAGCAGCCAAGAAGGGCGGGAGTGGATAGATACGCAGTATTTT | TRBJ2-3 | TRBD2 | TRBV4-1 | .
CAWSVPGQGMRSYGYTF | TGTGCCTGGAGTGTACCGGGACAGGGTATGAGAAGCTATGGCTACACCTTC | TRBJ1-2 | TRBD1 | TRBV30 | .
CASSEIRGPGGYTF | TGTGCCAGCAGTGAAATTAGGGGGCCAGGTGGCTACACCTTC | TRBJ1-2 | TRBD1 | TRBV6-1 | once
CATSVSGNLIEQFF | TGTGCCACCAGTGTTAGCGGGAACCTGATTGAGCAGTTCTTC | TRBJ2-1 | TRBD2 | TRBV24-1 | .
CASSQNGGNYGYTF | TGTGCCAGCTCCCAGAACGGGGGGAACTATGGCTACACCTTC | TRBJ1-2 | . | TRBV7-8 | .
CAWSVLYEQYF | TGTGCCTGGAGTGTACTTTACGAGCAGTACTTC | TRBJ2-7 | . | TRBV30 | .
CASSAAEGFWEQYF | TGCGCCAGCAGCGCTGCGGAAGGCTTCTGGGAGCAGTACTTC | TRBJ2-7 | . | TRBV5-1 | .
CATSRELAGGPDTQYF | TGTGCCACCAGCAGAGAACTAGCGGGAGGACCAGATACGCAGTATTTT | TRBJ2-3 | TRBD2 | TRBV15 | .
CASSPTTSGTDTQYF | TGTGCCAGCAGCCCGACAACCAGTGGCACAGATACGCAGTATTTT | TRBJ2-3 | . | TRBV4-2 | .
CASSLLAQLTEAFF | TGTGCCAGCAGTTTATTGGCACAGCTCACTGAAGCTTTCTTT | TRBJ1-1 | . | TRBV28 | .
CASSLYGGGGSYEQYF | TGTGCCAGCAGCTTATACGGGGGAGGGGGCTCCTACGAGCAGTACTTC | TRBJ2-7 | . | TRBV7-2 | .
CASSPGQSSYNSPLHF | TGTGCCAGCAGCCCGGGACAGAGCTCCTATAATTCACCCCTCCACTTT | TRBJ1-6 | TRBD1 | TRBV7-2 | .